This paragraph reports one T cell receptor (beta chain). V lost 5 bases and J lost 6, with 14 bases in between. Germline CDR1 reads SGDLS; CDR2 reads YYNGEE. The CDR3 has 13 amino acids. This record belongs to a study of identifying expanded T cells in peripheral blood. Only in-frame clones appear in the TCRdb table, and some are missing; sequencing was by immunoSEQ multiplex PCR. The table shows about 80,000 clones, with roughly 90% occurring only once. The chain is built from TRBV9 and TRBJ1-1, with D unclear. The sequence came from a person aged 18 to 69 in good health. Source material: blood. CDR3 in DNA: TGTGCCAGCAGTGCCCTGGGGAGCGCTGAAGCTTTCTTT. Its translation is CASSALGSAEAFF.